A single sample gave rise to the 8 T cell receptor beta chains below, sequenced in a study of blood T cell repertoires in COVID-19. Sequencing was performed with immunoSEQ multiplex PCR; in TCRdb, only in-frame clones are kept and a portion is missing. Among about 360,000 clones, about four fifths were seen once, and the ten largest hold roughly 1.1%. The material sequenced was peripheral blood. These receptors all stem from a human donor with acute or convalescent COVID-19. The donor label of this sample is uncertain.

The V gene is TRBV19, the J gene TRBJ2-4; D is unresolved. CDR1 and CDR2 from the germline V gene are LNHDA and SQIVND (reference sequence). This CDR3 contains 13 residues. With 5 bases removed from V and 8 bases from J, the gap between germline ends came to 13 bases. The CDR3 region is CASSPTALDIQYF. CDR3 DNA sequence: TGTGCCAGTAGTCCCACAGCCTTGGACATTCAGTACTTC.

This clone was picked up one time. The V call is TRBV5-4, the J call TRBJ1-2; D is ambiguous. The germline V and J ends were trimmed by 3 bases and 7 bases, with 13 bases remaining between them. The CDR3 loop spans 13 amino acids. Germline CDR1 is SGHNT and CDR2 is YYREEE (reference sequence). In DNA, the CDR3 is TGTGCCAGCAGCTCTACTCGGTTTGGTGGCTACACCTTC. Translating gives CASSSTRFGGYTF.

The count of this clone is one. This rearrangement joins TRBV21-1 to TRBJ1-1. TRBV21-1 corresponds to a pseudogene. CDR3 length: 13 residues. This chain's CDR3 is CASSKGGGPEAFF. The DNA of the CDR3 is TGTGCCAGCAGCAAAGGGGGAGGACCCGAAGCTTTCTTT.

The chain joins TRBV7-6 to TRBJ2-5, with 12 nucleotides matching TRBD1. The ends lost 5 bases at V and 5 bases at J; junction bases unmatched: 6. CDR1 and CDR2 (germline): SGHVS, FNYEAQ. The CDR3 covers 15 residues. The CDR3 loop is CASSVGTGGLETQYF. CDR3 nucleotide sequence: TGTGCCAGCAGCGTAGGGACAGGGGGCCTCGAGACCCAGTACTTC.

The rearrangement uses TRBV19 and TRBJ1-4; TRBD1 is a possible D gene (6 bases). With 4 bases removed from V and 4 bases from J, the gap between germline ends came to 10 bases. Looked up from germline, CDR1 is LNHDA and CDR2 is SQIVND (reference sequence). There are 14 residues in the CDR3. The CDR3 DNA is TGTGCCAGTAGTACCGGACAGAATAATGAAAAACTGTTTTTT. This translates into CASSTGQNNEKLFF.

As DNA, the CDR3 is TGTGCCAGTAAACGCGCAGATACGCAGTATTTT. Amino acids: CASKRADTQYF. The J gene is TRBJ2-3, the V gene TRBV6-1; D gene uncertain. The CDR3 has 11 residues. Germline assignment: CDR1 MNHNS and CDR2 SASEGT. V lost 9 bases and J lost 4, with 8 bases in between.

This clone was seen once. The CDR3 DNA is TGTGCCAGTAGTATTTCAACAGGGGGCGCAGGCTCACCCCTCCACTTT. As protein: CASSISTGGAGSPLHF. The chain joins TRBV19 to TRBJ1-6; 9 positions agree with TRBD1. The length of the CDR3 is 16 residues. Germline-derived CDR1 and CDR2 are LNHDA and SQIVND (reference sequence). V lost 3 bases to trimming and J lost 10 bases; unmatched junction nucleotides: 10.

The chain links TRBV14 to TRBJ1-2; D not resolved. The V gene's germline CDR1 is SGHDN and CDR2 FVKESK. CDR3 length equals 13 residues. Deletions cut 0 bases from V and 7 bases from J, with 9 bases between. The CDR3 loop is CASSQERLAGYTF. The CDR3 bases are TGTGCCAGCAGCCAAGAGAGGTTGGCTGGCTACACCTTC.